This T cell receptor beta chain was recorded in a study of blood T cell repertoires in COVID-19. Study information: Samples taken during acute and convalescent COVID-19 were collected in the United States, Italy and Spain. PBMCs, B-cell-depleted T cells, or T cells provided the cDNA or gDNA that made up the material.

This CDR3 spans 15 amino acids. The germline V gene encodes CDR1 SNHLY and CDR2 FYNNEI. J gave up 6 bases and V 5 bases, and 7 bases lay outside the gene matches. Under the authors' procedure: Reference gene primers were amplified, and this amplification served to estimate nucleated cell counts. This table comes from immunoSEQ multiplex PCR, and its TCRdb copy is limited to in-frame clones, with some not included. Clonal size and the V and J genes are those of that table, whereas D and trimming came from the DNA. The sample records 85,000 to 120,000 clones, 91% being singletons. The TCR comes from a man aged 18 to 30 with acute or convalescent COVID-19. The material sequenced was peripheral blood. The V and J genes are TRBV2 and TRBJ2-1; TRBD1 aligns across 10 bases. The CDR3 bases are TGTGCCAGCAGTCGTGGGACAGGGGCGGGCAATGAGCAGTTCTTC. It encodes CASSRGTGAGNEQFF.